This record looks at one T cell receptor (beta chain) sequence and its context. Its antigen is undetermined. Per sorted-subset replicate PCR, input was approximately 180 ng DNA, representing 30,000 to 35,000 T cell genomes. Per the original data handling: Filtering was not the same, since immunoSEQ gave junction-only sequences without quality scores. Here immunoSEQ multiplex PCR was the method, and the copy in TCRdb shows in-frame clones only, minus some. V and J calls and clone size come straight from that table; D and trimming were deduced from the DNA. The top ten clones hold about 0.34% of a sample with about 2.4 million clones, approximately 93% of them seen once. The data were obtained in a study of shared clonotypes between healthy human individuals. Germline V gene data show CDR1 as ENHRY and CDR2 as SYGVKD. The CDR3 covers 16 residues. V lost 3 bases and J lost 0; bases outside the gene matches: 8.

Overall study results and limits: Donor scarcity curtailed the genetic and exposure-history diversity represented herein. Shared across a few donors were roughly 5% of the naive CD4 clonotypes.

This clonotype originated in a man younger than 30 in good health. Some clones in this sample may be carry-over from other donors' samples. The chain employs TRBV10-3 and TRBJ2-7; 7 bases map to TRBD1. The sequenced sample consisted of naive CD4+ T cells from PBMCs. Subset given: CD45RA+ positively selected. The CDR3: CAISDYSGTASYEQYF. The CDR3 DNA sequence: TGTGCCATCAGTGACTACTCCGGGACAGCCTCCTACGAGCAGTACTTC.